These T cell receptor beta chains were read from a single sample in a study of tumor-infiltrating lymphocytes in primary liver carcinoma. TCRdb fed the multiplex PCR reads into MiXCR, producing one record per CDR3 protein. The sample holds about 110,000 distinct CDR3 sequences, roughly 80% seen once. The sample was liver tumor tissue from sampling region 3. All receptors come from a man aged 40-49 years with primary liver carcinoma and hepatitis B virus infection. Both conserved end residues are part of each CDR3. D genes are given only for firm matches. A clone size is listed for some rows: how often the clone was seen (once, few, many), or a class if it is expanded.

17	NA	TRBJ2-7	NA	TRBV21-1	CASSKESGVGRADEQYF	TGTGCCAGCAGCAAAGAAAGTGGTGTGGGAAGGGCAGACGAGCAGTACTTC
13	NA	TRBJ1-2	NA	TRBV6-1	CASSIRGDYGYTF	TGTGCCAGCAGTATACGGGGGGACTATGGCTACACCTTC
14	NA	TRBJ2-3	NA	TRBV19	CASSIVPETDTRYF	TGTGCCAGTAGTATAGTCCCGGAAACAGATACGCGATATTTT
14	NA	TRBJ1-5	NA	TRBV11-2	CASSSQDPNQSQRF	TGTGCCAGCAGCTCCCAGGACCCTAATCAGTCCCAGCGTTTT
15	medium-sized	TRBJ2-7	NA	TRBV4-2	CASSQDKGSGYEQYF	TGTGCCAGCAGCCAAGATAAGGGGAGCGGCTACGAGCAGTACTTC
15	once	TRBJ2-7	TRBD2	TRBV5-6	CASSRTSGNLNEQYF	TGTGCCAGCAGCCGGACTAGCGGGAACCTCAACGAGCAGTATTTC
15	NA	TRBJ2-5	NA	TRBV6-1	CASSEPVDGQETQYF	TGTGCCAGTAGTGAACCGGTGGACGGCCAAGAGACCCAGTACTTC
14	NA	TRBJ2-1	TRBD1	TRBV29-1	CSVGGTGIYNEQFF	TGCAGCGTGGGAGGGACAGGGATCTACAATGAGCAGTTCTTT
14	NA	TRBJ2-1	TRBD1	TRBV29-1	CSILTGGSYNEQFF	TGCAGCATTCTAACAGGGGGGTCCTACAATGAGCAGTTCTTC
16	NA	TRBJ2-3	NA	TRBV11-3	CASSGSPVGGVDTQYF	TGTGCCAGCAGCGGCAGCCCGGTGGGAGGAGTGGATACACAGTATTTT
13	NA	TRBJ1-6	NA	TRBV6-6	CVSSSTGISPPHF	TGTGTCAGCAGTTCAACAGGGATTTCACCCCCCCACTTT
15	NA	TRBJ2-7	NA	TRBV4-2	CVISQAGTATYEQYF	TGTGTCATCAGCCAGGCCGGGACGGCAACCTACGAGCAGTACTTC
15	NA	TRBJ2-3	NA	TRBV28	CASSFLANYTDTQYF	TGTGCCAGCAGTTTCCTAGCGAATTACACAGATACGCAGTATTTT
12	once	TRBJ2-1	NA	TRBV29-1	CSALRDYNEQFF	TGCAGCGCCCTAAGGGACTACAATGAGCAGTTCTTC
16	NA	TRBJ2-2	TRBD2	TRBV30	CAWNAFGTSESGELFF	TGTGCCTGGAATGCCTTTGGGACTAGCGAGTCCGGGGAGCTGTTTTTT
16	NA	TRBJ2-1	TRBD1	TRBV6-2/TRBV6-3	CASSPPGQGSYNGQFF	TGTGCCAGTAGTCCGCCTGGACAGGGCTCCTACAATGGGCAGTTCTTC
15	NA	TRBJ2-5	TRBD1	TRBV10-3	CAIHYGTGSAETQYF	TGTGCCATCCACTACGGGACAGGATCCGCAGAGACCCAGTACTTC
13	NA	TRBJ2-5	NA	TRBV5-5	CVSSRGQQETQYF	TGTGTCAGCAGTCGAGGACAGCAAGAGACCCAGTACTTC
12	medium-sized	TRBJ1-1	NA	TRBV6-2/TRBV6-3	CASGTRNTEAFF	TGTGCCAGCGGGACACGTAACACTGAAGCTTTCTTT
15	NA	TRBJ1-4	NA	TRBV6-5	CASSYATTTSEKLFF	TGTGCCAGCAGTTACGCAACAACGACATCAGAAAAACTGTTTTTT
14	NA	TRBJ2-3	TRBD2	TRBV6-1	CASSEGGSSDMQYF	TGTGCCAGCAGTGAAGGCGGGAGCTCAGATATGCAGTATTTC
14	NA	TRBJ2-1	TRBD1	TRBV12-3/TRBV12-4	CASSRDRGYNEQFF	TGTGCCAGCAGTCGGGACAGGGGTTACAATGAGCAGTTCTTC
13	NA	TRBJ2-5	NA	TRBV12-3/TRBV12-4	CATSPNSGETQYF	TGTGCCACTAGTCCGAACAGCGGGGAGACCCAGTACTTC
15	NA	TRBJ2-5	NA	TRBV9	CASSVDLGPEETQYF	TGTGCCAGCAGCGTAGATCTGGGACCCGAAGAGACCCAGTACTTC
15	NA	TRBJ1-3	NA	TRBV6-5	CASRTITTEGYTIYF	TGTGCAAGCAGGACGATCACAACCGAGGGATACACCATATATTTT
15	NA	TRBJ1-6	TRBD1	TRBV6-6	CASSLGTGDNSPLHF	TGTGCCAGCAGTTTAGGGACAGGGGATAATTCACCCCTCCACTTT
16	NA	TRBJ1-5	NA	TRBV11-2	CASGSPGLAGVDTQHF	TGTGCCAGTGGCTCCCCGGGACTAGCGGGAGTGGATACGCAGCATTTT
16	NA	TRBJ2-7	TRBD2	TRBV5-4	CASSKTSGGRGADQYF	TGTGCCAGCAGCAAGACTAGCGGAGGTCGAGGGGCCGATCAGTATTTC
15	NA	TRBJ2-2	NA	TRBV29-1	CSVTGSVGRTGELFF	TGTAGCGTTACGGGGAGTGTAGGGCGAACCGGGGAGCTGTTTTTT
12	NA	TRBJ1-1	NA	TRBV4-1	CAGSQVDSGGIF	TGTGCCGGCAGCCAAGTTGATTCTGGGGGTATCTTT
13	NA	TRBJ1-5	NA	TRBV5-5	CASTSISIQPQHF	TGTGCCAGCACCTCAATCAGCATTCAGCCCCAGCATTTT
14	NA	TRBJ2-4	NA	TRBV28	CASSGAVTKNIQYF	TGTGCCAGCAGTGGGGCGGTGACCAAAAACATCCAGTACTTC
12	once	TRBJ2-5	NA	TRBV11-2	CASSPIGKTQYF	TGTGCCAGCAGCCCTATCGGGAAGACCCAGTACTTC
12	many	TRBJ2-7	NA	TRBV30	CAWNKETYEQYF	TGTGCCTGGAATAAGGAAACGTACGAGCAGTACTTC
16	many	TRBJ1-3	NA	TRBV28	CASSLSLAGSGNTIYF	TGTGCCAGCAGCCTCTCCCTGGCAGGGAGTGGAAACACCATATATTTT